This T cell receptor beta chain stems from a study of technical replicates of blood from several donors (dated by TCRdb to 2016 to 2017). The library was generated by the immunoSEQ multiplex PCR assay. In TCRdb, the immuneACCESS table is reduced to in-frame sequences with V and J assigned. These tables do not hold every clone; where another copy was compared, an unresolved V gene accounts for under half, and the others remain unexplained. This sample has approximately 73,000 clones in its table, and 96% of those were observed once. Together, the top ten hold approximately 0.32% of the sample. As concerns this clone: Its antigen target is currently unknown. No base quality values were provided; no much bigger clone lies one nucleotide off.

CDR3 length: 15 amino acids, cysteine to phenylalanine. Only the CDR3 part of the read is kept: 45 bases, read in frame from the first base. The germline V gene (reference sequence) provides CDR1 MNHEY and CDR2 SMNVEV. Germline trimming amounts to 6 bases on V and 5 bases on J, with 11 as the count of junction bases outside the gene matches. This sequence was found in a human donor in good health. The sequenced sample was T cells isolated from PBMCs. The chain is assembled from TRBV27 and TRBJ1-2; TRBD1 matches 8 bases in the middle. The DNA is TGTGCCAGCAGCCAAGACAGGGGACCGGGTTATGGCTACACCTTC. This translates into CASSQDRGPGYGYTF.